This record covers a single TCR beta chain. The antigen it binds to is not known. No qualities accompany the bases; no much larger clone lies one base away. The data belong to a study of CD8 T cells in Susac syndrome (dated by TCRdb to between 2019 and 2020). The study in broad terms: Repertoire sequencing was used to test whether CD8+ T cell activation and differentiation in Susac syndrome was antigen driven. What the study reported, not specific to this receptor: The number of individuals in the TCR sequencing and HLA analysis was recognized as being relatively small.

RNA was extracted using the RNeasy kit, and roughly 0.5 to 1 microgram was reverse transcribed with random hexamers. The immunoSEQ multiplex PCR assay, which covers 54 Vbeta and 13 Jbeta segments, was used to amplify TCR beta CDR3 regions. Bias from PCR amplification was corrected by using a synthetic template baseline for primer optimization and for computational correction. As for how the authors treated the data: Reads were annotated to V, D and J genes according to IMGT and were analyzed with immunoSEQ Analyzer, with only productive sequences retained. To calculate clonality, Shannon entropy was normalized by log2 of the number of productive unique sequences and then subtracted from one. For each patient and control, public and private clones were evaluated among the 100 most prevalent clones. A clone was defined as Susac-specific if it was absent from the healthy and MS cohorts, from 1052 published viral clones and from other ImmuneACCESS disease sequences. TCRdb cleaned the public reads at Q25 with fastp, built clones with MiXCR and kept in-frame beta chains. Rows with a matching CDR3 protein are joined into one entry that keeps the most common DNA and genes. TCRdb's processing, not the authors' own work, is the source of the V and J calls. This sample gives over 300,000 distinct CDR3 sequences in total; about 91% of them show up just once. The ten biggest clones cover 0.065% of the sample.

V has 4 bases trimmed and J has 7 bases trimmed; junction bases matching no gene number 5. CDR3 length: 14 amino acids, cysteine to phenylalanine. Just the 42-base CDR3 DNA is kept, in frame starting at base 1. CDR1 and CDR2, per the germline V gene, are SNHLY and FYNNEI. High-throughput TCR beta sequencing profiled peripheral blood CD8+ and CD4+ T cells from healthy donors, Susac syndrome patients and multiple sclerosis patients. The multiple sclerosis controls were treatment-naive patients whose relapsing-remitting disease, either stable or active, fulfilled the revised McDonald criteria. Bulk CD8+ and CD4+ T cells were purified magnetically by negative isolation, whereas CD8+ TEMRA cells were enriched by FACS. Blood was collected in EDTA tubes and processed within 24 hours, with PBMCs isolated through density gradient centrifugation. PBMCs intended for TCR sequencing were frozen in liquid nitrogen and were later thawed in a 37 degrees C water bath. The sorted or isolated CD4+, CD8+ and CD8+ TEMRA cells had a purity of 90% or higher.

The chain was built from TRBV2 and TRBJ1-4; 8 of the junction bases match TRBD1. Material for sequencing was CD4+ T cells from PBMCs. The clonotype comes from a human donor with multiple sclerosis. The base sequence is TGTGCCAGCAGTGTCCAGGGGGCCTCTGAAAAACTGTTTTTT. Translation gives CASSVQGASEKLFF.